This T cell receptor beta chain appears in the sequencing data of a study of CD8 T cells in ankylosing spondylitis. This clonotype was observed many times. TCRdb itself ran the 5' RACE reads through MiXCR, one entry per CDR3 protein. The repertoire has roughly 240,000 distinct CDR3 sequences, 7% to 10% of them found once; the top ten carry 4% to 5.5%. The CDR3 is made up of 14 amino acids. Germline V gene data show CDR1 as SGHDT and CDR2 as YYEEEE. Trimming cost V 0 bases and J 6 bases, with 10 bases left between them. This sequence was found in a female donor with ankylosing spondylitis or in good health (not recorded which). The genes are TRBV5-6 and TRBJ1-5; the D is unclear. Sequenced: blood, either unsorted or a sorted T cell fraction (not recorded which). CDR3 sequence: CASSLAAVRQPQHF. CDR3 coding DNA: TGTGCCAGCAGCTTGGCCGCGGTCCGTCAGCCCCAGCATTTT.